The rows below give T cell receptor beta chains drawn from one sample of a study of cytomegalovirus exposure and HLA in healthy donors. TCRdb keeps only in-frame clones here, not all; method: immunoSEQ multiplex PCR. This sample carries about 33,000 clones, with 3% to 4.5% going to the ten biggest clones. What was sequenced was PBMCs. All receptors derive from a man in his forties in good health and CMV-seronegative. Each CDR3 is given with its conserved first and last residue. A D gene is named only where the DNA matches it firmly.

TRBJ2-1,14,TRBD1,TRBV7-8,TGTGCCAGCAGCAGAAGGACAGGGGAAAATGAGCAGTTCTTC,CASSRRTGENEQFF
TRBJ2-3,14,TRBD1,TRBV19,TGTGCCAGTAGTATCTCGGCAGGGGGAATTGCGCAGTATTTT,CASSISAGGIAQYF
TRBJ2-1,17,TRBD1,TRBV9,TGTGCCAGCAGCGTAGCTCTGGACAGGGGGACCTACAATGAGCAGTTCTTC,CASSVALDRGTYNEQFF
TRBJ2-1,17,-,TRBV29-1,TGCAGCGTTGAAGACCCTTTCCTGGACAGTAGGGTCAATGAGCAGTTCTTC,CSVEDPFLDSRVNEQFF
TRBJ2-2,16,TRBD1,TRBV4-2,TGTGCCAGCAGCCCCTGGACAGGGAAGAACACCGGGGAGCTGTTTTTT,CASSPWTGKNTGELFF
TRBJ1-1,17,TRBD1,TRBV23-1,TGCGCCAGCAGTCATGGGACAGGGGGCTTGCGGGGCACTGAAGCTTTCTTT,CASSHGTGGLRGTEAFF
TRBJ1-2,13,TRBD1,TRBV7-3,TGTGCCAGCAGCAGCGGACAGGGTGGTGGCTACACCTTC,CASSSGQGGGYTF
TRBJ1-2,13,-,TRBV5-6,TGTGCCAGCAGCTTGGGCGGGATCTATGGCTACACCTTC,CASSLGGIYGYTF
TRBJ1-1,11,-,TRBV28,TGTGCCAGCAGGAAATACACCGAAGCTTTCTTT,CASRKYTEAFF
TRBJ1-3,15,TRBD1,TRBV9,TGTGCCAGCAGCACGGACAGGCTTGCTGGAAACACCATATATTTT,CASSTDRLAGNTIYF
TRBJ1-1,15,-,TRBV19,TGTGCCAGTAGTATTTTCGGGACATTGAACACTGAAGCTTTCTTT,CASSIFGTLNTEAFF
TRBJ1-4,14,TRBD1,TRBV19,TGTGCCAGTAGCCGACAGGGGTGGAATGAAAAACTGTTTTTT,CASSRQGWNEKLFF
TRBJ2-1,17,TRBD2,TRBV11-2,TGTGCCAGCACCTTCTTTCTCGTGACTAGCGGGACAAATGAGCAGTTCTTC,CASTFFLVTSGTNEQFF
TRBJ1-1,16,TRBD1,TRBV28,TGTGCCAGCAGTTTCTCAGGACAGGCCGTTAACACTGAAGCTTTCTTT,CASSFSGQAVNTEAFF
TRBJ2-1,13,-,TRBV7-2,TGTGCCAGCAGCTCCTACCTGGACAATGAGCAGTTCTTC,CASSSYLDNEQFF
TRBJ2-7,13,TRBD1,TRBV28,TGTGCCAGCAGGGGGACAGTTAATTACGAGCAGTACTTC,CASRGTVNYEQYF
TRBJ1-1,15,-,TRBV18,TGTGCCAGCTCACCCTCAAGGGGGGGGAACACTGAAGATTTCTTT,CASSPSRGGNTEDFF
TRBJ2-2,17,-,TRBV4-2,TGTGCCAGCAGCCAAGATCGCGACGGGAGAAACACCGGGGAGCTGTTTTTT,CASSQDRDGRNTGELFF
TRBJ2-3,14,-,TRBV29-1,TGCAGCGTCACACGGGACTCCTTCACAGATACGCAGTATTTT,CSVTRDSFTDTQYF
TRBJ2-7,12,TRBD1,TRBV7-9,TGTGCCAGCAGCGACCGGGACAGGGGATTGTACTTC,CASSDRDRGLYF
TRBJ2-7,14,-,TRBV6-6,TGTGCCAGCAGTCCTTGGACGGGGGTCTCAGAGCAGTACTTC,CASSPWTGVSEQYF
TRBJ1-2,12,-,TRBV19,TGTGCCAGTAGGTACAGGGACCCCGGCTACACCTTC,CASRYRDPGYTF
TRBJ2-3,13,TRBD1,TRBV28,TGTGCCAGCAGTCCTCCAGGGGGAGATACGCAGTATTTT,CASSPPGGDTQYF
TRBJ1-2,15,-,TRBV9,TGTGCCAGCAGCGTAGGAGTAGGGGACAAATATGGCTACACCTTC,CASSVGVGDKYGYTF
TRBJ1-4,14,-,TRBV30,TGTGCCTGGAGAGAGGACAGCCTTAATGAAAAACTGTTTTTT,CAWREDSLNEKLFF
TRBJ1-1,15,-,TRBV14,TGTGCCAGCAGCGATCTTCGGGGAGTAAGCACTGAAGCTTTCTTT,CASSDLRGVSTEAFF
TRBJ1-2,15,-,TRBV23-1,TGCGCCAGCAGTCAATCGATAACAGGGAACTATGGCTACACCTTC,CASSQSITGNYGYTF
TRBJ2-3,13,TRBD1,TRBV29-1,TGCAGCGCGAGACAGGGAAGCACAGATAAGCAGTATTTT,CSARQGSTDKQYF
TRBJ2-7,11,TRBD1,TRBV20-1,TGCAGCGGACAGGGGGAAAACGAGCAGTACTTC,CSGQGENEQYF
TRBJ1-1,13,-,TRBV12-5,TGTGCTAGTGGTTTGGAAGGGGGCACTGAAGCTTTCTTT,CASGLEGGTEAFF
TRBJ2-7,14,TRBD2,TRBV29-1,TGCAGCGCCGCCCGACCGGGGGGGACCTACGAGCAGTACTTC,CSAARPGGTYEQYF
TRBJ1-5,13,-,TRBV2,TGTGCCAGCGGGGGAGGGAACAATCAGCCCCAGCATTTT,CASGGGNNQPQHF
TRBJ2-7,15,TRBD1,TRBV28,TGTGCCAGCAGGATGCGGACAGGGAGCTCCTACGAGCAGTACTTC,CASRMRTGSSYEQYF
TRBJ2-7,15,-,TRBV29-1,TGCAGCGTTTCCACCCCGACTGGAGGGAATTACGAGCAGTACTTC,CSVSTPTGGNYEQYF
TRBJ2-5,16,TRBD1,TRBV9,TGTGCCAGCAGCGCAGGACAGGGGATTCTCCAAGAGACCCAGTACTTC,CASSAGQGILQETQYF
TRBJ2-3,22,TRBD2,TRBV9,TGTGCCAGCAGCGTAGTCGTAGGGGGCGGGACTAGCGGGACCCCTAGCACAGATACGCAGTATTTT,CASSVVVGGGTSGTPSTDTQYF
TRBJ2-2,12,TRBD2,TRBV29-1,TGCAGCGTACGGGGGGTCACCGGGGAGCTGTTTTTT,CSVRGVTGELFF
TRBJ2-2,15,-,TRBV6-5,TGTGCCAGCATTAGTCTTGCTAGTTCGACCGGGGAGCTGTTTTTT,CASISLASSTGELFF
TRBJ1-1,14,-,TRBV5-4,TGTGCCAGCAGCTTTGACAGGACCAACACTGAAGCTTTCTTT,CASSFDRTNTEAFF
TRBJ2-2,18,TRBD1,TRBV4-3,TGCGCCAGCAGCCATGGGGGCCCCGGGACAGAGAACACCGGGGAGCTGTTTTTT,CASSHGGPGTENTGELFF
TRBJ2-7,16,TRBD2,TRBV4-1,TGCGCCAGCAGCCAAGCCTCCTTAGCGGGATTCTACGAGCAGTACTTC,CASSQASLAGFYEQYF
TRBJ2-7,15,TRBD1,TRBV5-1,TGCGCCAGCAGCTTGGAATGGGGACAGCGGCACGAGCAGTACTTC,CASSLEWGQRHEQYF